Listed below are T cell receptor beta chains from one sample, sequenced in a study of Tregs in tolerant kidney transplant recipients. The protocol was immunoSEQ multiplex PCR, while the TCRdb copy is restricted to in-frame clones and leaves out a portion. The profile shows just under 65,000 clones, 95% to 98% of them singletons. Sequenced material: Tregs from blood, taken before the transplant. All receptors derive from a human donor who received a combined kidney and bone marrow transplant. Each CDR3 is given with its conserved first and last residue. The order of the fields is J gene, D gene, clone size, V gene, CDR3 DNA, CDR3 protein. A D gene is named only where the DNA matches it firmly. Rows may omit the clone size; those that give it use once, few, many or a size class.

j_call: TRBJ2-1; d_call: NA; clone_size: NA; v_call: TRBV27; cdr3_nt: TGTGCCAGCTCCGGGTACAATGAGCAGTTCTTC; cdr3_aa: CASSGYNEQFF
j_call: TRBJ2-2; d_call: NA; clone_size: NA; v_call: TRBV28; cdr3_nt: TGTGCCAGCAGGACACCTACCACCGGGGAGCTGTTTTTT; cdr3_aa: CASRTPTTGELFF
j_call: TRBJ2-2; d_call: NA; clone_size: NA; v_call: TRBV30; cdr3_nt: TGTGCCTGGGGAGGGGAGACGAACACCGGGGAGCTGTTTTTT; cdr3_aa: CAWGGETNTGELFF
j_call: TRBJ1-1; d_call: NA; clone_size: NA; v_call: TRBV7-6; cdr3_nt: TGTGCCAGCAGCTCTATCCGGGGGACTGAAGCTTTCTTT; cdr3_aa: CASSSIRGTEAFF
j_call: TRBJ2-3; d_call: NA; clone_size: NA; v_call: TRBV7-3; cdr3_nt: TGTGCCAGCAGCAAGGAGGGTATCGTCACAGATACGCAGTATTTT; cdr3_aa: CASSKEGIVTDTQYF
j_call: TRBJ2-1; d_call: TRBD2; clone_size: NA; v_call: TRBV7-3; cdr3_nt: TGTGCCAGCAGCTCCAGAGGGACTAGCGGGGCTAGCTCCTACAATGAGCAGTTCTTC; cdr3_aa: CASSSRGTSGASSYNEQFF
j_call: TRBJ1-2; d_call: TRBD1; clone_size: NA; v_call: TRBV5-4; cdr3_nt: TGTGCCAGCAGCGTTTCGACAGGGAACTATGGCTACACCTTC; cdr3_aa: CASSVSTGNYGYTF
j_call: TRBJ1-1; d_call: TRBD1; clone_size: NA; v_call: TRBV5-1; cdr3_nt: TGCGCCAGCAGCTTAAACCCCGGACAGGGGAACACTGAAGCTTTCTTT; cdr3_aa: CASSLNPGQGNTEAFF
j_call: TRBJ1-2; d_call: TRBD1; clone_size: NA; v_call: TRBV5-6; cdr3_nt: TGTGCCAGCAGTTCCGGTCCCGGGACAGGGTTCGCGCTCTATGGCTACACCTTC; cdr3_aa: CASSSGPGTGFALYGYTF
j_call: TRBJ1-4; d_call: TRBD1; clone_size: NA; v_call: TRBV11-2; cdr3_nt: TGTGCCAGCACTGGGACAGGACGGGAAAAACTGTTTTTT; cdr3_aa: CASTGTGREKLFF
j_call: TRBJ2-7; d_call: TRBD1; clone_size: once; v_call: TRBV6-1; cdr3_nt: TGTGCCAGCAGTCCACAGGGGAGTATAGTTTACGAGCAGTACTTC; cdr3_aa: CASSPQGSIVYEQYF
j_call: TRBJ2-1; d_call: NA; clone_size: NA; v_call: TRBV5-6; cdr3_nt: TGTGCCAGCAGCTTAGGGGCTGAGCAGTTCTTC; cdr3_aa: CASSLGAEQFF
j_call: TRBJ2-1; d_call: TRBD2; clone_size: NA; v_call: TRBV5-1; cdr3_nt: TGCGCCAGCAGCTCCCTAGCGGGAGGGCCCACCTACAATGAGCAGTTCTTC; cdr3_aa: CASSSLAGGPTYNEQFF
j_call: TRBJ2-7; d_call: NA; clone_size: once; v_call: TRBV19; cdr3_nt: TGTGCCAGTAGTACAAGCGGCTCCATCAACGAGCAGTACTTC; cdr3_aa: CASSTSGSINEQYF
j_call: TRBJ1-5; d_call: NA; clone_size: once; v_call: TRBV18; cdr3_nt: TGTGCCAGCTCACCTCTCGGGGGGGCTAACGCAAATCAGCCCCAGCATTTT; cdr3_aa: CASSPLGGANANQPQHF
j_call: TRBJ2-1; d_call: TRBD2; clone_size: NA; v_call: TRBV11-2; cdr3_nt: TGTGCCAGCAGCTTATCCCTAGCGGGAGTGTACAATGAGCAGTTCTTC; cdr3_aa: CASSLSLAGVYNEQFF
j_call: TRBJ2-7; d_call: NA; clone_size: NA; v_call: TRBV12-5; cdr3_nt: TGTGCTAGTGGTCGGACCAGGGAGAAGGGGGCCTACGAGCAGTACTTC; cdr3_aa: CASGRTREKGAYEQYF
j_call: TRBJ1-1; d_call: NA; clone_size: NA; v_call: TRBV2; cdr3_nt: TGTGCCAGCAGTGGACAGGTGGGTGAAGCTTTCTTT; cdr3_aa: CASSGQVGEAFF
j_call: TRBJ1-1; d_call: NA; clone_size: NA; v_call: TRBV7-2; cdr3_nt: TGTGCCAGCAGCTTAGTTTTCATGAACACTGAAGCTTTCTTT; cdr3_aa: CASSLVFMNTEAFF
j_call: TRBJ1-1; d_call: NA; clone_size: NA; v_call: TRBV19; cdr3_nt: TGTGCCAGTAGCGGAACAGTGGGCACTGAAGCTTTCTTT; cdr3_aa: CASSGTVGTEAFF
j_call: TRBJ1-5; d_call: NA; clone_size: NA; v_call: TRBV7-3; cdr3_nt: TGTGCCAGCAACAGGAAAGCCAATCAGCCCCAGCATTTT; cdr3_aa: CASNRKANQPQHF
j_call: TRBJ2-7; d_call: TRBD1; clone_size: NA; v_call: TRBV7-9; cdr3_nt: TGTGCCAGCAGCTCCCGGGACAGTAACTCCTACGAGCAGTACTTC; cdr3_aa: CASSSRDSNSYEQYF
j_call: TRBJ1-1; d_call: NA; clone_size: NA; v_call: TRBV11-2; cdr3_nt: TGTGCCAGCAGCCTCCCGGGGATAAGTGAAGCTTTCTTT; cdr3_aa: CASSLPGISEAFF
j_call: TRBJ2-3; d_call: NA; clone_size: NA; v_call: TRBV18; cdr3_nt: TGTGCCAGCTCACCGGCCGTCCGGGACACTAGCACAGATACGCAGTATTTT; cdr3_aa: CASSPAVRDTSTDTQYF
j_call: TRBJ2-5; d_call: NA; clone_size: NA; v_call: TRBV5-1; cdr3_nt: TGCGCCAGCAGCTTGGAGATGCCCAGGGAGACCCAGTACTTC; cdr3_aa: CASSLEMPRETQYF
j_call: TRBJ1-6; d_call: NA; clone_size: NA; v_call: TRBV18; cdr3_nt: TGTGCCAGCTCACCGTCGGCAGGCATAAGTTCACCCCTCCACTTT; cdr3_aa: CASSPSAGISSPLHF
j_call: TRBJ2-5; d_call: TRBD2; clone_size: NA; v_call: TRBV2; cdr3_nt: TGTGCCAGCAATCGGCTAGCGGGAGGAGAGACCCAGTACTTC; cdr3_aa: CASNRLAGGETQYF
j_call: TRBJ2-3; d_call: NA; clone_size: NA; v_call: TRBV9; cdr3_nt: TGTGCCAGCAGCGTAAGAGGGACATTTGGCGGTCGCACAGATACGCAGTATTTT; cdr3_aa: CASSVRGTFGGRTDTQYF
j_call: TRBJ2-3; d_call: TRBD2; clone_size: NA; v_call: TRBV7-3; cdr3_nt: TGTGCCAGCAGCCAAACGGGACTATTCACAGATACGCAGTATTTT; cdr3_aa: CASSQTGLFTDTQYF
j_call: TRBJ2-3; d_call: TRBD1; clone_size: NA; v_call: TRBV7-2; cdr3_nt: TGTGCCAGCAGCAAAAAACCAGGACAGGGTCTGGCAGATACGCAGTATTTT; cdr3_aa: CASSKKPGQGLADTQYF
j_call: TRBJ2-3; d_call: NA; clone_size: NA; v_call: TRBV9; cdr3_nt: TGTGCCAGCAGCTGGCGGGCTAGCACAGATACGCAGTATTTT; cdr3_aa: CASSWRASTDTQYF
j_call: TRBJ2-2; d_call: NA; clone_size: NA; v_call: TRBV28; cdr3_nt: TGTGCCAGCAGTCCCCGGACAGCGAACACCGGGGAGCTGTTTTTT; cdr3_aa: CASSPRTANTGELFF
j_call: TRBJ2-3; d_call: TRBD2; clone_size: NA; v_call: TRBV7-9; cdr3_nt: TGTGCCAGCAGGACGGGACTAGCGGGGGGGCGTGATACGCAGTATTTT; cdr3_aa: CASRTGLAGGRDTQYF
j_call: TRBJ2-7; d_call: TRBD2; clone_size: NA; v_call: TRBV2; cdr3_nt: TGTGCCAGCAGAGGGACTAGTCCTTCCTACGAGCAGTACTTC; cdr3_aa: CASRGTSPSYEQYF
j_call: TRBJ2-4; d_call: NA; clone_size: NA; v_call: TRBV20-1; cdr3_nt: TGCAGTGCTAGTAGCCGATTGGATCAGTACTTC; cdr3_aa: CSASSRLDQYF
j_call: TRBJ2-7; d_call: TRBD2; clone_size: once; v_call: TRBV7-2; cdr3_nt: TGTGCCAGCAGCTTATCTAGCGGAGATTACGAGCAGTACTTC; cdr3_aa: CASSLSSGDYEQYF
j_call: TRBJ2-5; d_call: NA; clone_size: NA; v_call: TRBV21-1; cdr3_nt: TGTGCCAGCAGCAACGTAGGGGGGGGAGAGACCCAGTACTTC; cdr3_aa: CASSNVGGGETQYF
j_call: TRBJ2-7; d_call: NA; clone_size: NA; v_call: TRBV5-6; cdr3_nt: TGTGCCAGCAGCTTGGCTACCACCTACGAGCAGTACTTC; cdr3_aa: CASSLATTYEQYF
j_call: TRBJ2-2; d_call: TRBD2; clone_size: NA; v_call: TRBV14; cdr3_nt: TGTGCCAGCAGCCAAGTCGGGACTAGCTTAGCCGGGGAGCTGTTTTTT; cdr3_aa: CASSQVGTSLAGELFF
j_call: TRBJ1-5; d_call: NA; clone_size: NA; v_call: TRBV2; cdr3_nt: TGTGCCAGCAGTGGAGAGGGCAATCAGCCCCAGCATTTT; cdr3_aa: CASSGEGNQPQHF
j_call: TRBJ2-3; d_call: NA; clone_size: once; v_call: TRBV11-3; cdr3_nt: TGTGCCAGCAGCTTAATCAGGGGGGCAGATACGCAGTATTTT; cdr3_aa: CASSLIRGADTQYF
j_call: TRBJ2-1; d_call: TRBD2; clone_size: NA; v_call: TRBV7-9; cdr3_nt: TGTGCCAGCAGCCTTAGCGGGAGGGGCGATGAGCAGTTCTTC; cdr3_aa: CASSLSGRGDEQFF
j_call: TRBJ1-3; d_call: TRBD1; clone_size: NA; v_call: TRBV5-6; cdr3_nt: TGTGCCAGCAGCTTGTTTGAGACAGGGGCACTTGGAAACACCATATATTTT; cdr3_aa: CASSLFETGALGNTIYF